This entry features one T cell receptor (beta chain) sequence. This specimen belongs to a study of blood T cell repertoires in COVID-19. V was clipped by 8 bases and J by 4 bases; unmatched bases: 7. CDR3 length equals 13 residues. Germline V gene sequence: CDR1 SNHLY, CDR2 FYNNEI. The data were produced by immunoSEQ multiplex PCR, yet TCRdb's version contains in-frame clones alone and is incomplete. The table includes approximately 60,000 clones, 65% to 85% detected once. The sample was peripheral blood. The sequence derives from a man in his 60s with acute or convalescent COVID-19. The V and J genes are TRBV2 and TRBJ1-2; the match to TRBD1 covers 7 bases. CDR3 DNA sequence: TGTGCCAGCGGACAGGCATCGACCTATGGCTACACCTTC. Amino acid sequence: CASGQASTYGYTF.